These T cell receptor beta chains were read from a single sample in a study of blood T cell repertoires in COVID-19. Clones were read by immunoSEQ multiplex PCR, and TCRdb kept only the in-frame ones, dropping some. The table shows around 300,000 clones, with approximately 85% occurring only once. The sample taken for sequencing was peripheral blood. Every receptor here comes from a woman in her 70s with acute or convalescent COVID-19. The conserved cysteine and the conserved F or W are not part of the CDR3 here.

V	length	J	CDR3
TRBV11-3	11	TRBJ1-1	ASSLEANTEAF
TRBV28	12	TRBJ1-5	ASRGRTLNQPQH
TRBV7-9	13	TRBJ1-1	ASSRTSGQNTEAF
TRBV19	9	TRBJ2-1	ASSIRDEQF
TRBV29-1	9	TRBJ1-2	SAGTDDGYT
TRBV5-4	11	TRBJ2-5	ASSSTGTETQY
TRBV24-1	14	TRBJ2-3	ATSDPGTGSGDTQY
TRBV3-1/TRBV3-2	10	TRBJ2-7	ASSRTGWEQY
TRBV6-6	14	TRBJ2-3	ASSYRAGGGTDTQY
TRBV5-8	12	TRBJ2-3	ASSLWLFTDTQY
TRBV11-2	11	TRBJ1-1	ASSLYRDAEAF
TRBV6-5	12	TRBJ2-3	ATTFQTGADTQY
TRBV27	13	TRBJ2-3	ASSLGRGDTDTQY
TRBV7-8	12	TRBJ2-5	ASLGLGLQETQY
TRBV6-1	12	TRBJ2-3	ASSDGRKTDTQY
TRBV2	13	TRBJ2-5	ASSEARGGKETQY
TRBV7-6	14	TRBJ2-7	ASSLDAPDRGYEQY